The rows below give T cell receptor beta chains drawn from one sample of a study of blood T cell repertoires in COVID-19. Produced via immunoSEQ multiplex PCR; TCRdb's table is partial and in-frame only. The sample carries approximately 170,000 clones, 80% to 85% recorded once. Sequencing was carried out using peripheral blood. The receptors stem from a man between 70 and 80 years old with active or convalescent COVID-19. CDR3s include the opening cysteine and the closing phenylalanine or tryptophan. D genes are given only for firm matches. Size tells how often a clone was seen (once, few, many) or the class of an expanded clone, and some rows leave it out.

D gene: TRBD2
J gene: TRBJ2-7
clone size: -
V gene: TRBV2
CDR3 protein: CASRSGTSGSEQYF
CDR3 DNA: TGTGCCAGCAGATCCGGGACTAGCGGGAGTGAGCAGTACTTC

D gene: -
J gene: TRBJ2-5
clone size: -
V gene: TRBV29-1
CDR3 protein: CSVSRQGRETQYF
CDR3 DNA: TGCAGCGTTTCTAGGCAGGGGAGAGAGACCCAGTACTTC

D gene: TRBD2
J gene: TRBJ2-1
clone size: -
V gene: TRBV29-1
CDR3 protein: CSVPGLAGKQFF
CDR3 DNA: TGCAGCGTCCCGGGACTAGCGGGAAAGCAGTTCTTC

D gene: TRBD1
J gene: TRBJ1-5
clone size: -
V gene: TRBV7-2
CDR3 protein: CASSRQAGQDSNQPQHF
CDR3 DNA: TGTGCCAGCAGCAGACAAGCCGGACAGGATAGCAATCAGCCCCAGCATTTT

D gene: -
J gene: TRBJ2-2
clone size: -
V gene: TRBV7-2
CDR3 protein: CASKGLSNTGELFF
CDR3 DNA: TGTGCCAGCAAGGGGCTGTCGAACACCGGGGAGCTGTTTTTT

D gene: TRBD1
J gene: TRBJ2-6
clone size: -
V gene: TRBV6-1
CDR3 protein: CASSGQGFSGANVLTF
CDR3 DNA: TGTGCCAGCAGTGGACAGGGGTTCTCTGGGGCCAACGTCCTGACTTTC

D gene: TRBD1
J gene: TRBJ1-1
clone size: -
V gene: TRBV7-9
CDR3 protein: CASILRAGGTEAFF
CDR3 DNA: TGTGCCAGCATCCTGCGGGCAGGGGGGACTGAAGCTTTCTTT

D gene: -
J gene: TRBJ1-6
clone size: -
V gene: TRBV2
CDR3 protein: CASSDRRVREGSPLHF
CDR3 DNA: TGTGCCAGCAGTGACCGAAGGGTCAGGGAGGGTTCACCCCTCCACTTT

D gene: TRBD1
J gene: TRBJ1-1
clone size: -
V gene: TRBV18
CDR3 protein: CASSPDRGLLNTEAFF
CDR3 DNA: TGTGCCAGCTCACCGGACAGGGGCCTCTTGAACACTGAAGCTTTCTTT

D gene: TRBD1
J gene: TRBJ2-7
clone size: -
V gene: TRBV7-9
CDR3 protein: CASSTRDRVVNEQYF
CDR3 DNA: TGTGCCAGCAGCACCCGGGACAGGGTAGTAAACGAGCAGTACTTC

D gene: -
J gene: TRBJ1-4
clone size: -
V gene: TRBV7-8
CDR3 protein: CASSRQGTTNEKLFF
CDR3 DNA: TGTGCCAGCAGCCGTCAGGGAACAACTAATGAAAAACTGTTTTTT

D gene: TRBD1
J gene: TRBJ1-3
clone size: -
V gene: TRBV5-1
CDR3 protein: CASSLGAAGGSRNTIYF
CDR3 DNA: TGCGCCAGCAGCTTGGGGGCCGCAGGGGGGTCCCGGAACACCATATATTTT

D gene: -
J gene: TRBJ1-5
clone size: once
V gene: TRBV18
CDR3 protein: CASSLTADLNQPQHF
CDR3 DNA: TGTGCCAGCTCACTGACAGCAGACCTCAATCAGCCCCAGCATTTT

D gene: -
J gene: TRBJ2-1
clone size: -
V gene: TRBV30
CDR3 protein: CAWSVARVWDEQFF
CDR3 DNA: TGTGCCTGGAGTGTTGCTCGGGTGTGGGATGAGCAGTTCTTC

D gene: TRBD2
J gene: TRBJ2-7
clone size: -
V gene: TRBV7-8
CDR3 protein: CASSPTPPGLAGGQQYF
CDR3 DNA: TGTGCCAGCAGCCCTACTCCCCCGGGACTAGCGGGGGGGCAGCAGTACTTC

D gene: TRBD1
J gene: TRBJ1-2
clone size: -
V gene: TRBV11-2
CDR3 protein: CASSTGTAANYGYTF
CDR3 DNA: TGTGCCAGCAGCACCGGGACAGCGGCTAACTATGGCTACACCTTC

D gene: -
J gene: TRBJ1-4
clone size: few
V gene: TRBV7-2
CDR3 protein: CASSPRLATNEKLFF
CDR3 DNA: TGTGCCAGCAGCCCCCGACTAGCCACTAATGAAAAACTGTTTTTT

D gene: -
J gene: TRBJ1-1
clone size: -
V gene: TRBV11-2
CDR3 protein: CASSLEATEAFF
CDR3 DNA: TGTGCCAGCAGCTTAGAGGCTACTGAAGCTTTCTTT

D gene: -
J gene: TRBJ1-5
clone size: once
V gene: TRBV7-9
CDR3 protein: CASSLEAGGESQPQHF
CDR3 DNA: TGTGCCAGCAGCTTAGAGGCGGGGGGGGAAAGTCAGCCCCAGCATTTT

D gene: -
J gene: TRBJ2-7
clone size: -
V gene: TRBV28
CDR3 protein: CASTSAYEQYF
CDR3 DNA: TGTGCCAGCACGAGCGCCTACGAGCAGTACTTC

D gene: TRBD2
J gene: TRBJ2-7
clone size: -
V gene: TRBV3-1/TRBV3-2
CDR3 protein: CASSQDTKRWEGLGEQYF
CDR3 DNA: TGTGCCAGCAGCCAAGATACGAAGAGGTGGGAGGGCCTCGGTGAGCAGTACTTC

D gene: TRBD2
J gene: TRBJ2-7
clone size: -
V gene: TRBV6-2/TRBV6-3
CDR3 protein: CASSTYPTGTSGYEQYF
CDR3 DNA: TGTGCCAGCAGTACCTACCCTACCGGGACTAGCGGATACGAGCAGTACTTC

D gene: TRBD1
J gene: TRBJ1-2
clone size: -
V gene: TRBV10-3
CDR3 protein: CAISDFGTGNYGYTF
CDR3 DNA: TGTGCCATCAGTGATTTCGGGACAGGGAACTATGGCTACACCTTC

D gene: TRBD2
J gene: TRBJ2-1
clone size: few
V gene: TRBV5-4
CDR3 protein: CATHPTRGAGGPYEQFF
CDR3 DNA: TGTGCCACACACCCAACCCGCGGGGCGGGAGGGCCGTATGAGCAGTTCTTC

D gene: TRBD1
J gene: TRBJ1-4
clone size: -
V gene: TRBV2
CDR3 protein: CASSYTPQGAANEKLFF
CDR3 DNA: TGTGCCAGCAGTTACACACCACAGGGGGCGGCTAATGAAAAACTGTTTTTT

D gene: -
J gene: TRBJ1-2
clone size: -
V gene: TRBV25-1
CDR3 protein: CASSSTASYGYTF
CDR3 DNA: TGTGCCAGCAGTTCGACAGCCTCATATGGCTACACCTTC

D gene: -
J gene: TRBJ2-2
clone size: few
V gene: TRBV28
CDR3 protein: CASSRRVKAGTGELFF
CDR3 DNA: TGTGCCAGCAGTCGCCGAGTGAAGGCGGGGACCGGGGAGCTGTTTTTT

D gene: TRBD1
J gene: TRBJ1-3
clone size: once
V gene: TRBV18
CDR3 protein: CASSPMGQGTGNTIYF
CDR3 DNA: TGTGCCAGCTCACCAATGGGACAGGGGACTGGAAACACCATATATTTT

D gene: TRBD1
J gene: TRBJ1-2
clone size: -
V gene: TRBV11-2
CDR3 protein: CASSSAQGAGYGYTF
CDR3 DNA: TGTGCCAGCAGCTCTGCACAGGGGGCTGGCTATGGCTACACCTTC

D gene: TRBD1
J gene: TRBJ1-2
clone size: -
V gene: TRBV18
CDR3 protein: CASSDWTGQNYGYTF
CDR3 DNA: TGTGCCAGCTCAGACTGGACAGGCCAAAACTATGGCTACACCTTC

D gene: TRBD2
J gene: TRBJ2-7
clone size: -
V gene: TRBV10-3
CDR3 protein: CAISGHGLASHEQYF
CDR3 DNA: TGTGCCATCAGTGGACATGGACTAGCGAGCCACGAGCAGTACTTC

D gene: TRBD1
J gene: TRBJ1-3
clone size: -
V gene: TRBV7-2
CDR3 protein: CASSLGSGTGGNTIYF
CDR3 DNA: TGTGCCAGCAGCTTAGGATCCGGGACAGGGGGAAACACCATATATTTT

D gene: -
J gene: TRBJ2-7
clone size: -
V gene: TRBV4-2
CDR3 protein: CASSQGGLSYEQYF
CDR3 DNA: TGTGCCAGCAGCCAAGGTGGCCTCTCCTACGAGCAGTACTTC

D gene: TRBD1
J gene: TRBJ1-2
clone size: -
V gene: TRBV18
CDR3 protein: CASSPPDRTYTF
CDR3 DNA: TGTGCCAGCTCACCACCGGACAGGACCTACACCTTC

D gene: -
J gene: TRBJ1-2
clone size: -
V gene: TRBV6-2/TRBV6-3
CDR3 protein: CASSRQIEYGYTF
CDR3 DNA: TGTGCCAGCAGCAGACAGATTGAGTATGGCTACACCTTC

D gene: TRBD2
J gene: TRBJ2-1
clone size: -
V gene: TRBV7-3
CDR3 protein: CASSLLAGDFTEQFF
CDR3 DNA: TGTGCCAGCAGCTTGTTAGCGGGAGATTTCACTGAGCAGTTCTTC

D gene: -
J gene: TRBJ2-2
clone size: -
V gene: TRBV5-4
CDR3 protein: CASSLGGGAGELFF
CDR3 DNA: TGTGCCAGCAGCTTGGGCGGAGGGGCCGGGGAGCTGTTTTTT

D gene: -
J gene: TRBJ1-5
clone size: once
V gene: TRBV19
CDR3 protein: CASSHNRDINQPQHF
CDR3 DNA: TGTGCCAGTAGTCATAACCGGGACATAAATCAGCCCCAGCATTTT

D gene: TRBD1
J gene: TRBJ1-5
clone size: -
V gene: TRBV29-1
CDR3 protein: CSVGTGMLQPQHF
CDR3 DNA: TGCAGCGTAGGGACAGGGATGCTTCAGCCCCAGCATTTT